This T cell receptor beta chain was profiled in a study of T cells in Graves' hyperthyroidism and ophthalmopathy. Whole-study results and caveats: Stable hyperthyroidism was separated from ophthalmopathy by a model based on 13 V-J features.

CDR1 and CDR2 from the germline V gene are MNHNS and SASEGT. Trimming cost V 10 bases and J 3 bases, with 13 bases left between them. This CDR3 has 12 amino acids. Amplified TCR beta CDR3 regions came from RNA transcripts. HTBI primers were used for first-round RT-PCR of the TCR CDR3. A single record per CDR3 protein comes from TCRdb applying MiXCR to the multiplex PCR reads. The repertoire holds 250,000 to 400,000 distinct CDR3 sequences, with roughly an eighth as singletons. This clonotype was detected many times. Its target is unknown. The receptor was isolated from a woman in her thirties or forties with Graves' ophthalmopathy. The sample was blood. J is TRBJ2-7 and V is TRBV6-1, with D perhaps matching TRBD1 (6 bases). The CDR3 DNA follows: TGTGCCACCCAGGACAGCCTCTACGAGCAGTACTTC. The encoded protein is CATQDSLYEQYF.